This TCR beta chain was retrieved from a study of radiotherapy plus CTLA-4 blockade in lung cancer. Whole-study context: Objective responses were seen in around a sixth of patients, disease control in around 30%. General study results and limits: Blood-borne expansion of tumor-derived TCR clones followed radiotherapy plus ipilimumab. Early clone dynamics of blood T cells, plus interferon-beta, reportedly predicted response best.

Focal radiation was given together with CTLA-4 blockade (ipilimumab) to patients with chemo-refractory metastatic non-small-cell lung cancer. This clone occurred once. Its antigen is still unknown. Germline CDR1 and CDR2: SGDLS and YYNGEE. V shed 4 bases and J 6 bases; nucleotides not matched to a gene: 4. This CDR3 has 13 amino acids. The method was immunoSEQ multiplex PCR; TCRdb's version includes in-frame clones alone and lacks a portion of them. Of about 59,000 clones listed, under 75% are singletons. This chain links TRBV9 with TRBJ2-7; 10 positions match TRBD2. Material: peripheral blood, obtained from a patient treated with radiotherapy plus ipilimumab. The TCR was taken from a human donor with non-small cell lung cancer whose response to radiotherapy plus ipilimumab could not be evaluated. The CDR3 spells CASSPRTSGEQYF. CDR3 sequence (DNA): TGTGCCAGCAGCCCCCGGACTAGCGGCGAGCAGTACTTC.